The rows below give T cell receptor beta chains drawn from one sample of a study of OX40 agonist ivuxolimab in advanced cancers. Profiled with immunoSEQ multiplex PCR; TCRdb holds only in-frame clones, not every one. The repertoire includes about 67,000 clones, roughly 85% of them detected once, and approximately 2% sits in the top ten. This sample comprised CD4+ or CD8+ T cells sorted from blood, obtained in a trial of the OX40 agonist ivuxolimab. The source of these receptors is an adult with an advanced solid tumor such as melanoma, head and neck, liver or kidney cancer. The CDR3 runs from the conserved cysteine through the conserved F or W. The D gene is left open where the match is weak.

TRBJ2-5	TRBV5-4	TRBD2	CASSQRRAGGQKTQYF
TRBJ2-4	TRBV6-6	-	CASREASRGIQYF
TRBJ1-1	TRBV6-1	TRBD1	CASSEAGTGGMNTEAFF
TRBJ2-7	TRBV4-1	-	CASSQADSSYEQYF
TRBJ2-3	TRBV25-1	TRBD1	CASSEWTGGTDTQYF
TRBJ1-2	TRBV30	TRBD1	CAWTAPTGGVEGYTF
TRBJ2-6	TRBV7-2	-	CASKEVSGANVLTF
TRBJ2-1	TRBV28	TRBD2	CASSSGTSGGGQFF
TRBJ1-2	TRBV5-1	-	CASSLGAGGNYGYTF
TRBJ1-1	TRBV10-3	-	CAISERETEAFF
TRBJ2-7	TRBV7-2	-	CASSPQLYEQYF
TRBJ2-7	TRBV28	-	CASSLRGGAYEQYF
TRBJ1-3	TRBV28	-	CATDRSSGNTIYF
TRBJ2-7	TRBV5-1	-	CASRLAYEQYF
TRBJ1-2	TRBV5-1	TRBD1	CASSPGQGHYGYTF
TRBJ2-1	TRBV6-5	TRBD2	CASSYSGGRTGGEQFF
TRBJ2-1	TRBV9	TRBD2	CASSVGLEVDEQFF
TRBJ1-1	TRBV7-2	TRBD1	CASSLDRGPNTEAFF
TRBJ1-4	TRBV7-2	-	CASSLGTANEKLFF
TRBJ1-1	TRBV28	-	CASTDERGGRTNTEAFF
TRBJ2-2	TRBV10-1	TRBD1	CASSEQGASGELFF
TRBJ2-6	TRBV5-1	TRBD1	CASSLGQGAGANVLTF
TRBJ1-6	TRBV5-5	-	CASSGLTGGSGSPLHF